This paragraph covers one TCR beta chain sequence. Its antigen is unidentified. The entry originates in a study of T-cell memory formation after mild COVID-19. Employing constant-segment primers, 5'RACE generated TCR alpha and TCR beta cDNA libraries bearing sample barcodes and UMIs. Via MiXCR, TCRdb re-called the 5' RACE reads, giving one row per CDR3 protein. The data show a few hundred thousand distinct CDR3 sequences, 25% to 30% seen once. The V gene lost 5 bases and the J gene lost 4 bases, with 16 bases spanning the gap. Germline V gene data show CDR1 as KGHSH and CDR2 as LQKENI. The CDR3 loop spans 15 amino acids. Study conclusions and caveats: There was a balanced CD4/CD8 profile in clones contracting day 15 to 85, and later expanders leaned CD4+. The study found contracting CD4+ clones mainly in CM and EM and contracting CD8+ clones in EMRA. Prior to infection, memory already included some responding clones, suggesting cross-reactive memory joined.

The clonotype comes from an adult woman who had mild COVID-19 (a few samples of this study predate the infection). Cell type and time point are not known. What was sequenced was PBMCs or a T cell subset sorted from them (not recorded which). The genes are TRBV18 and TRBJ2-3, with D possibly being TRBD2 (6 bases). CDR3 residues: CASSWGREEADTQYF. In DNA form, the CDR3 reads TGTGCCAGCTCATGGGGCAGGGAGGAGGCAGATACGCAGTATTTT. The variable domain in full, completed from reference TRBV18 and TRBJ2-3, reads NAGVMQNPRHLVRRRGQEARLRCSPMKGHSHVYWYRQLPEEGLKFMVYLQKENIIDESGMPKERFSAEFPKEGPSILRIQQVVRGDSAAYFCASSWGREEADTQYFGPGTRLTVL.